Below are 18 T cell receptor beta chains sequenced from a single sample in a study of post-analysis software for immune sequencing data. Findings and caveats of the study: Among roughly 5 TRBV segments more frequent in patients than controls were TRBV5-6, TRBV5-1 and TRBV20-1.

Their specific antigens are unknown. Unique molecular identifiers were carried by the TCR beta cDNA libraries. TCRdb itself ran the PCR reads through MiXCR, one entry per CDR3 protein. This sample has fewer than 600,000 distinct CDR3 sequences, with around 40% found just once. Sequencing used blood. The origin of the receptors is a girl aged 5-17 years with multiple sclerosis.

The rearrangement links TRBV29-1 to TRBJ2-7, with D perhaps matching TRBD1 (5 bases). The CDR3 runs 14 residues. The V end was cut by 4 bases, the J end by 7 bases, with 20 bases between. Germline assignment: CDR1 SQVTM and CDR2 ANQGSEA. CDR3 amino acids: CSVGGTGQLREQYF. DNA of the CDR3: TGCAGCGTTGGAGGTACAGGCCAACTGAGGGAGCAGTACTTC.

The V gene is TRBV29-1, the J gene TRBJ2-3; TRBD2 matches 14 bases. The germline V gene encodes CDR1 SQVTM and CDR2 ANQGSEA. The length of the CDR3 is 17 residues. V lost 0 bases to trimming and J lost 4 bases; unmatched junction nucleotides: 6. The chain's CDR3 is CSVEDPGLAGESDTQYF. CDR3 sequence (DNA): TGCAGCGTTGAAGACCCGGGACTAGCGGGAGAATCAGATACGCAGTATTTT.

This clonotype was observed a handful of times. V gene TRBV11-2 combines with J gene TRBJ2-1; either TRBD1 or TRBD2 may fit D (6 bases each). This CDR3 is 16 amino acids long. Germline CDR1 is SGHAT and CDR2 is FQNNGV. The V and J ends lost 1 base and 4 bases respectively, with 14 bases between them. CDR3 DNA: TGTGCCAGCAGCTTAGGAATGGGGGCGGGGTACAATGAGCAGTTCTTC. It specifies CASSLGMGAGYNEQFF.

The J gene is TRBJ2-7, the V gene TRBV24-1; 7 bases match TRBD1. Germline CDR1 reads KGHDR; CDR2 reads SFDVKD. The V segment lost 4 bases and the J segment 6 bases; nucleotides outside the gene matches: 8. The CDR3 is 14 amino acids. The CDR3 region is CATSDGTDVGEQYF. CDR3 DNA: TGTGCCACCAGTGACGGGACAGACGTCGGCGAGCAGTACTTC.

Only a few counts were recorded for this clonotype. CDR3 sequence: CSVVVGTTGNEQFF. Written as DNA, the CDR3 is TGCAGCGTGGTGGTGGGGACAACCGGAAATGAGCAGTTCTTC. The V call is TRBV29-1, the J call TRBJ2-1; a possible D gene is TRBD1 (6 bases). The CDR3 totals 14 residues. V was clipped by 6 bases and J by 7 bases, with 19 bases between them. Germline V gene data show CDR1 as SQVTM and CDR2 as ANQGSEA.

The CDR3, as DNA: TGCGCCAGCAGCCAAGAACAGGTCAGCGGCTACACCTTC. It specifies CASSQEQVSGYTF. V and J are TRBV4-1 and TRBJ1-2, with D possibly matching TRBD1 (5 bases). Germline CDR1 MGHRA, CDR2 YSYEKL. V gave up 0 bases and J gave up 8 bases, with 10 bases separating them. The CDR3 is 13 residues long.

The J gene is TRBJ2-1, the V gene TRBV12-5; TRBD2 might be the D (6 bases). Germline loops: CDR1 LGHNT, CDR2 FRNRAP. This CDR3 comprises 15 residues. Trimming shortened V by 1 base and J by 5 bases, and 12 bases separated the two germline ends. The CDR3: CASGLAGTVHNEQFF. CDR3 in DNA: TGTGCTAGTGGTTTGGCCGGGACTGTCCACAATGAGCAGTTCTTC.

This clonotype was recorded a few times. DNA of the CDR3: TGTGCCAGCACTGGACGGAAAGCAGATACGCAGTATTTT. The encoded protein is CASTGRKADTQYF. This rearrangement joins TRBV12-3 or TRBV12-4 to TRBJ2-3; D is ambiguous. CDR3 length equals 13 residues. V lost 7 bases and J 4 bases, leaving 12 bases between the germline ends.

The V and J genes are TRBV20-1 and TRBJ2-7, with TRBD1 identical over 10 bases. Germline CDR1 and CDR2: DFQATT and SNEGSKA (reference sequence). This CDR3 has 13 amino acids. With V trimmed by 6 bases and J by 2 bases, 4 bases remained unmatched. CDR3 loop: CSAGTGVTYEQYF. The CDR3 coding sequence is TGCAGTGCCGGGACAGGGGTTACCTACGAGCAGTACTTC.

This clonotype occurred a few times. The CDR3 region has the DNA TGCGCCAGCAGCCCGGCTAGCGGACACACAGATACGCAGTATTTT. It translates to CASSPASGHTDTQYF. V gene TRBV5-1 combines with J gene TRBJ2-3; 7 bases match TRBD2. This CDR3 contains 15 residues. Germline CDR1 SGHRS, CDR2 YFSETQ. With 4 bases clipped from V and 2 bases from J, the junction kept 7 bases outside the gene matches. Full variable domain (rest looked up from reference TRBV5-1 and TRBJ2-3): KAGVTQTPRYLIKTRGQQVTLSCSPISGHRSVSWYQQTPGQGLQFLFEYFSETQRNKGNFPGRFSGRQFSNSRSEMNVSTLELGDSALYLCASSPASGHTDTQYFGPGTRLTVL.

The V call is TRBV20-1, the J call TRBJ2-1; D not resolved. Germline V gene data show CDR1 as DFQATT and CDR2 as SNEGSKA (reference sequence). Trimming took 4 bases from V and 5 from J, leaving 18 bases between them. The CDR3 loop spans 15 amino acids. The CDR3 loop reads CSATSDLELNNEQFF. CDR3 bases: TGCAGTGCTACCTCGGACCTCGAACTAAACAATGAGCAGTTCTTC.

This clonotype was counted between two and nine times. The CDR3 is CSKPGIAKNIQYF. The CDR3 DNA reads TGCAGTAAGCCTGGGATAGCCAAAAACATTCAGTACTTC. The V and J genes are TRBV20-1 and TRBJ2-4; D remains unclear. V dropped 8 bases and J dropped 0 bases, with 11 bases sitting between them. CDR1 and CDR2 from the germline V gene are DFQATT and SNEGSKA (reference sequence). The CDR3 runs to 13 residues.

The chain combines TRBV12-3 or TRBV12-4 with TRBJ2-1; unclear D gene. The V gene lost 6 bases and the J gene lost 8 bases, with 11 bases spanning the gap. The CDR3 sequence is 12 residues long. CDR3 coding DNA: TGTGCCAGCAGGCTAGGGTCCCATGAGCAGTTCTTC. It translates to CASRLGSHEQFF.

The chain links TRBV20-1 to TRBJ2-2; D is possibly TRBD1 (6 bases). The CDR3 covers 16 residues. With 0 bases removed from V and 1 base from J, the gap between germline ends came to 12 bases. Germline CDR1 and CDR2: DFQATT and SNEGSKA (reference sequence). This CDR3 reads CSARDAGRGNTGELFF. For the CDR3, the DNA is TGCAGTGCTAGAGATGCCGGCAGGGGGAACACCGGGGAGCTGTTTTTT.

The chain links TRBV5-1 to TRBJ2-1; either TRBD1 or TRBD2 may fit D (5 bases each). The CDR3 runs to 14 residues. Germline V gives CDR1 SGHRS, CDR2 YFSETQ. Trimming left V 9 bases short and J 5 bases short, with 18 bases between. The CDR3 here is CATSRDPGDNEQFF. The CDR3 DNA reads TGCGCCACCTCAAGGGACCCTGGTGACAATGAGCAGTTCTTC. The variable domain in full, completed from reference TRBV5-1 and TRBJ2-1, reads KAGVTQTPRYLIKTRGQQVTLSCSPISGHRSVSWYQQTPGQGLQFLFEYFSETQRNKGNFPGRFSGRQFSNSRSEMNVSTLELGDSALYLCATSRDPGDNEQFFGPGTRLTVL.

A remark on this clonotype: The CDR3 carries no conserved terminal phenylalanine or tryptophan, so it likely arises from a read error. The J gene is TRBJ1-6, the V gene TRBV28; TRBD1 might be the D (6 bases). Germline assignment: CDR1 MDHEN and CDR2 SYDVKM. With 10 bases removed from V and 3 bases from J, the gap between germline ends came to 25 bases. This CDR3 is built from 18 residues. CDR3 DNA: TGTGCCACCCAACCCCCCAGCCCCGGACAGCGCTATAATTCACCCCTCCACTTG. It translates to CATQPPSPGQRYNSPLHL.

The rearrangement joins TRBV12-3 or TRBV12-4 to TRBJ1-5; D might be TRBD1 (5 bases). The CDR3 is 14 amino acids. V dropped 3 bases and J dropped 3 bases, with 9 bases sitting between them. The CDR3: CASSFGAVNQPQHF. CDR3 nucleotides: TGTGCCAGCAGTTTCGGGGCAGTCAATCAGCCCCAGCATTTT.

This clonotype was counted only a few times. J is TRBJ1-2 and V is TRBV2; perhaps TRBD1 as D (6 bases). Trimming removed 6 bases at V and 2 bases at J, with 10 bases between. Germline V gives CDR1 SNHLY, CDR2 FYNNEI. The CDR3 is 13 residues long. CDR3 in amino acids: CASRGAWNYGYTF. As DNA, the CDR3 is TGTGCCAGCAGGGGGGCTTGGAACTATGGCTACACCTTC.